Listed below are T cell receptor beta chains from one sample, sequenced in a study of blood T cell repertoires in COVID-19. The data were produced by immunoSEQ multiplex PCR, yet TCRdb's version contains in-frame clones alone and is incomplete. The sample consists of around 60,000 clones, over 75% of them appearing once. Specimen: peripheral blood. These receptors originate from a woman aged 55-75 years with COVID-19, enrolled during active disease. The CDR3 runs from the conserved cysteine through the conserved F or W. A D gene is named only where the DNA matches it firmly. Only some rows state a clone size, as once, few, many or a class for expanded clones.

J: TRBJ2-7
size: NA
D: TRBD2
V: TRBV4-1
CDR3: CASSHPSTGLDLSRSYEQYF
DNA: TGCGCCAGCAGCCACCCATCGACCGGACTAGACCTTTCTCGATCCTACGAGCAGTACTTC

J: TRBJ2-2
size: NA
D: NA
V: TRBV7-9
CDR3: CASISQAGTTGELFF
DNA: TGTGCCAGCATCTCCCAGGCGGGAACCACCGGGGAGCTGTTTTTT

J: TRBJ2-1
size: NA
D: NA
V: TRBV13
CDR3: CASSAPGEIVGHNEQFF
DNA: TGTGCCAGCAGCGCCCCGGGGGAAATCGTGGGGCACAATGAGCAGTTCTTC

J: TRBJ2-3
size: NA
D: NA
V: TRBV20-1
CDR3: CSPLQAGQQYF
DNA: TGCAGTCCCCTCCAAGCGGGACAGCAGTATTTT

J: TRBJ1-5
size: once
D: NA
V: TRBV19
CDR3: CASSTRVITRNQPQHF
DNA: TGTGCCAGTAGTACACGGGTAATTACTCGCAATCAGCCCCAGCATTTT

J: TRBJ1-6
size: NA
D: TRBD1
V: TRBV5-1
CDR3: CASSLIPGQGNSPLHF
DNA: TGCGCCAGCAGCTTAATCCCGGGACAGGGAAATTCACCCCTCCACTTT

J: TRBJ1-4
size: NA
D: TRBD1
V: TRBV6-5
CDR3: CASSWDRGREKLFF
DNA: TGTGCCAGCAGTTGGGACAGGGGGCGTGAAAAACTGTTTTTT

J: TRBJ1-2
size: NA
D: TRBD1
V: TRBV6-5
CDR3: CASSERSDRAGLTF
DNA: TGTGCCAGCAGCGAGAGAAGTGACAGGGCAGGTCTCACCTTC

J: TRBJ1-3
size: once
D: NA
V: TRBV4-1
CDR3: CASSRTSGLGNTIYF
DNA: TGCGCCAGCAGCCGGACTAGCGGACTTGGAAACACCATATATTTT

J: TRBJ2-5
size: NA
D: TRBD2
V: TRBV6-4
CDR3: CASSDSREGSKETQYF
DNA: TGTGCCAGCAGTGACTCGAGGGAGGGATCCAAGGAGACCCAGTACTTC

J: TRBJ2-7
size: NA
D: TRBD1
V: TRBV6-2/TRBV6-3
CDR3: CASSYAGGYLSYEQYF
DNA: TGTGCCAGCAGTTACGCAGGGGGCTACTTGTCCTACGAGCAGTACTTC

J: TRBJ1-1
size: NA
D: NA
V: TRBV19
CDR3: CASGHNTEAFF
DNA: TGTGCCAGCGGACATAACACTGAAGCTTTCTTT

J: TRBJ2-7
size: NA
D: TRBD2
V: TRBV7-3
CDR3: CASSLRGSGAYYEQYF
DNA: TGTGCCAGCAGCTTAAGGGGTAGCGGGGCATACTACGAGCAGTACTTC

J: TRBJ2-1
size: NA
D: TRBD2
V: TRBV29-1
CDR3: CSVDSGSLNEQFF
DNA: TGCAGCGTTGACAGCGGGAGTTTAAATGAGCAGTTCTTC

J: TRBJ2-4
size: NA
D: NA
V: TRBV11-2
CDR3: CASSQLQGIGIQYF
DNA: TGTGCCAGCAGCCAACTCCAGGGGATTGGGATTCAGTACTTC

J: TRBJ2-3
size: NA
D: TRBD2
V: TRBV19
CDR3: CASSDRTSGRDITDTQYF
DNA: TGTGCCAGTAGTGATCGGACTAGCGGGAGGGATATCACAGATACGCAGTATTTT

J: TRBJ1-3
size: NA
D: TRBD1
V: TRBV30
CDR3: CAWTRQGWSSGNTIYF
DNA: TGTGCCTGGACGCGACAGGGCTGGTCCTCTGGAAACACCATATATTTT

J: TRBJ1-1
size: NA
D: NA
V: TRBV27
CDR3: CASSLRPRANTEAFF
DNA: TGTGCCAGCAGTTTACGCCCCCGAGCGAACACTGAAGCTTTCTTT

J: TRBJ2-7
size: NA
D: TRBD1
V: TRBV4-1
CDR3: CASSQMTGETYEQYF
DNA: TGCGCCAGCAGCCAAATGACAGGGGAGACCTACGAGCAGTACTTC

J: TRBJ2-3
size: once
D: TRBD2
V: TRBV7-9
CDR3: CASSSKLAGTTDTQYF
DNA: TGTGCCAGCAGCTCAAAACTAGCGGGAACGACAGATACGCAGTATTTT

J: TRBJ1-1
size: NA
D: TRBD1
V: TRBV6-5
CDR3: CASKDRMNTEAFF
DNA: TGTGCCAGCAAGGACAGGATGAACACTGAAGCTTTCTTT

J: TRBJ2-7
size: NA
D: TRBD2
V: TRBV19
CDR3: CASSTSGRVYEQYF
DNA: TGTGCCAGTAGTACGAGCGGGAGGGTCTACGAGCAGTACTTC

J: TRBJ2-7
size: NA
D: TRBD2
V: TRBV5-4
CDR3: CASSFMAGGNDEQYF
DNA: TGTGCCAGCAGCTTCATGGCGGGAGGAAACGACGAGCAGTACTTC

J: TRBJ2-7
size: NA
D: TRBD2
V: TRBV2
CDR3: CASGTSGSYEQYF
DNA: TGTGCCAGCGGGACTAGCGGCTCCTACGAGCAGTACTTC

J: TRBJ2-2
size: NA
D: TRBD1
V: TRBV5-6
CDR3: CASSGGTGVTGELFF
DNA: TGTGCCAGCAGCGGAGGGACAGGGGTCACCGGGGAGCTGTTTTTT

J: TRBJ1-1
size: NA
D: TRBD1
V: TRBV5-4
CDR3: CASNQPGQLNTEAFF
DNA: TGTGCCAGCAACCAACCGGGACAGCTGAACACTGAAGCTTTCTTT

J: TRBJ1-2
size: NA
D: TRBD1
V: TRBV5-4
CDR3: CASSLPRDSQREQPNYGYTF
DNA: TGTGCCAGCAGTCTTCCAAGGGACAGCCAAAGGGAACAGCCTAACTATGGCTACACCTTC

J: TRBJ2-4
size: NA
D: NA
V: TRBV11-3
CDR3: CASSELGQKSALLAKNIQYF
DNA: TGTGCCAGCAGCGAACTGGGGCAGAAATCCGCCCTACTAGCCAAAAACATTCAGTACTTC

J: TRBJ1-1
size: NA
D: NA
V: TRBV19
CDR3: CASTPGRQRDTEAFF
DNA: TGTGCCAGTACCCCCGGCCGCCAGAGGGACACTGAAGCTTTCTTT

J: TRBJ2-5
size: NA
D: NA
V: TRBV24-1
CDR3: CATSDRGARGETQYF
DNA: TGTGCCACCAGTGATCGGGGGGCTCGGGGAGAGACCCAGTACTTC